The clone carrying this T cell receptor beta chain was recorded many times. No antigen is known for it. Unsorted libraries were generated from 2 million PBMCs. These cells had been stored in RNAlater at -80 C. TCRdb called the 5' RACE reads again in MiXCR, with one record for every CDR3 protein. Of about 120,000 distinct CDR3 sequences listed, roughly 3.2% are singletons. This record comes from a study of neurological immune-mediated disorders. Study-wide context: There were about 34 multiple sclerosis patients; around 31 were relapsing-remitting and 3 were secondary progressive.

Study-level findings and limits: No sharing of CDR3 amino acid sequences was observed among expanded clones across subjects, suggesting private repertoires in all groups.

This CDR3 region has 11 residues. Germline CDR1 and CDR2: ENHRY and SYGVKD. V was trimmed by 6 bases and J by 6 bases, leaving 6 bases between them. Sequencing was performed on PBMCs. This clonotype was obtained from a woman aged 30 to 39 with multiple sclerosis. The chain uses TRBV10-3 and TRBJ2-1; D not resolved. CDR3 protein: CAIRQTNEQFF. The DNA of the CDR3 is TGTGCCATCAGGCAGACCAATGAGCAGTTCTTC.